This T cell receptor beta chain was identified during a study of cytomegalovirus exposure and HLA in healthy donors. Study conclusions and caveats: Most TCRs appeared rarely, but some public TCRs recurred in many donors.

Here immunoSEQ multiplex PCR was the method, and the copy in TCRdb shows in-frame clones only, minus some. This table has more than 100,000 clones, 88% appearing once. Trimming took 8 bases from V and 1 from J, leaving 14 bases between them. Germline V gene data show CDR1 as MNHEY and CDR2 as SMNVEV (reference sequence). The CDR3 covers 14 residues. With regard to this clone: Its antigen is unknown.

The sequence came from a woman between 18 and 30 years old in good health and CMV-seropositive. This chain connects TRBV27 to TRBJ1-2; possible D gene TRBD1, 5 bases. What was sequenced was PBMCs. The CDR3 region has the DNA TGTGCCAGCTCGTTAAAGGGGCGTAACTATGGCTACACCTTC. Protein sequence: CASSLKGRNYGYTF.